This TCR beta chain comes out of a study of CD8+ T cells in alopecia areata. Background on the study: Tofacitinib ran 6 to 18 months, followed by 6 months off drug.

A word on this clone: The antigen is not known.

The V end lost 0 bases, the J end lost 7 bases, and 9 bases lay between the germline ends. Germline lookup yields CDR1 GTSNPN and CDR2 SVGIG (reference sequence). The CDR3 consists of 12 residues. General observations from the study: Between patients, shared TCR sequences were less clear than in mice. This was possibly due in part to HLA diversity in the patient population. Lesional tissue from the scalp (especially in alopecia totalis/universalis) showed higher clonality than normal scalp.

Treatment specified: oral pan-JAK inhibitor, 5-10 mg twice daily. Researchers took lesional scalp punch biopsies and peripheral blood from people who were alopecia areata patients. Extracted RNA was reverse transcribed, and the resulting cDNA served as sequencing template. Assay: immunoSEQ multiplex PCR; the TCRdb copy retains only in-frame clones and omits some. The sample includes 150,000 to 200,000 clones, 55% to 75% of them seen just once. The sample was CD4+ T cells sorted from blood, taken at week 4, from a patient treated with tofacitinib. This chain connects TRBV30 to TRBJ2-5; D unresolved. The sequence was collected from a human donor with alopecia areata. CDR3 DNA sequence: TGTGCCTGGAGTGTCTCCTGGGGGACCCAGTACTTC. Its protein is CAWSVSWGTQYF.